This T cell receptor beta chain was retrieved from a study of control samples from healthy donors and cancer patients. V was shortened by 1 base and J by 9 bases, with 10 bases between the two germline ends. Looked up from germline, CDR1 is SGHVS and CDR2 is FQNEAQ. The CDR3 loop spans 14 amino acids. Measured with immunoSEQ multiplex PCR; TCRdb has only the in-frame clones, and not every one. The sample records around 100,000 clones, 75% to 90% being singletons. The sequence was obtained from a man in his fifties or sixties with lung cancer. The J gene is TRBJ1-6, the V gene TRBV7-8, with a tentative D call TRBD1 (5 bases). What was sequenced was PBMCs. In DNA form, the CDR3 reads TGTGCCAGCAGCTTAGTGTCCAGGGCTTCACCCCTCCACTTT. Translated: CASSLVSRASPLHF.